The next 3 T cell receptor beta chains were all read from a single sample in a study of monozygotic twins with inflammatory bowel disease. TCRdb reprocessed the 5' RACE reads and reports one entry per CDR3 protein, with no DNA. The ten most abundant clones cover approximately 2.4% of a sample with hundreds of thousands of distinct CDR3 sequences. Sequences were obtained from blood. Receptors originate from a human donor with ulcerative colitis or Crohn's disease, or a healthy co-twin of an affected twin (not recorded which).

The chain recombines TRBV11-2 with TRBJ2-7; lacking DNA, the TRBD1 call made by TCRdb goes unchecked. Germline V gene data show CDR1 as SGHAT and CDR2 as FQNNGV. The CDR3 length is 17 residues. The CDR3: CASSFLRGARPTYEQYF.

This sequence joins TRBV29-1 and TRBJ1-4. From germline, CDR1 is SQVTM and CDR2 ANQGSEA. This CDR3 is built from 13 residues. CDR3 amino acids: CSVEHTDSSELFF.

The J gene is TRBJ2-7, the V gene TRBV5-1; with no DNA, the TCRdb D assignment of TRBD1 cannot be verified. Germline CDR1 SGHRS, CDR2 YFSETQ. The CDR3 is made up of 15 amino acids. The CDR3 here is CASSLEGTPTYEQYF.